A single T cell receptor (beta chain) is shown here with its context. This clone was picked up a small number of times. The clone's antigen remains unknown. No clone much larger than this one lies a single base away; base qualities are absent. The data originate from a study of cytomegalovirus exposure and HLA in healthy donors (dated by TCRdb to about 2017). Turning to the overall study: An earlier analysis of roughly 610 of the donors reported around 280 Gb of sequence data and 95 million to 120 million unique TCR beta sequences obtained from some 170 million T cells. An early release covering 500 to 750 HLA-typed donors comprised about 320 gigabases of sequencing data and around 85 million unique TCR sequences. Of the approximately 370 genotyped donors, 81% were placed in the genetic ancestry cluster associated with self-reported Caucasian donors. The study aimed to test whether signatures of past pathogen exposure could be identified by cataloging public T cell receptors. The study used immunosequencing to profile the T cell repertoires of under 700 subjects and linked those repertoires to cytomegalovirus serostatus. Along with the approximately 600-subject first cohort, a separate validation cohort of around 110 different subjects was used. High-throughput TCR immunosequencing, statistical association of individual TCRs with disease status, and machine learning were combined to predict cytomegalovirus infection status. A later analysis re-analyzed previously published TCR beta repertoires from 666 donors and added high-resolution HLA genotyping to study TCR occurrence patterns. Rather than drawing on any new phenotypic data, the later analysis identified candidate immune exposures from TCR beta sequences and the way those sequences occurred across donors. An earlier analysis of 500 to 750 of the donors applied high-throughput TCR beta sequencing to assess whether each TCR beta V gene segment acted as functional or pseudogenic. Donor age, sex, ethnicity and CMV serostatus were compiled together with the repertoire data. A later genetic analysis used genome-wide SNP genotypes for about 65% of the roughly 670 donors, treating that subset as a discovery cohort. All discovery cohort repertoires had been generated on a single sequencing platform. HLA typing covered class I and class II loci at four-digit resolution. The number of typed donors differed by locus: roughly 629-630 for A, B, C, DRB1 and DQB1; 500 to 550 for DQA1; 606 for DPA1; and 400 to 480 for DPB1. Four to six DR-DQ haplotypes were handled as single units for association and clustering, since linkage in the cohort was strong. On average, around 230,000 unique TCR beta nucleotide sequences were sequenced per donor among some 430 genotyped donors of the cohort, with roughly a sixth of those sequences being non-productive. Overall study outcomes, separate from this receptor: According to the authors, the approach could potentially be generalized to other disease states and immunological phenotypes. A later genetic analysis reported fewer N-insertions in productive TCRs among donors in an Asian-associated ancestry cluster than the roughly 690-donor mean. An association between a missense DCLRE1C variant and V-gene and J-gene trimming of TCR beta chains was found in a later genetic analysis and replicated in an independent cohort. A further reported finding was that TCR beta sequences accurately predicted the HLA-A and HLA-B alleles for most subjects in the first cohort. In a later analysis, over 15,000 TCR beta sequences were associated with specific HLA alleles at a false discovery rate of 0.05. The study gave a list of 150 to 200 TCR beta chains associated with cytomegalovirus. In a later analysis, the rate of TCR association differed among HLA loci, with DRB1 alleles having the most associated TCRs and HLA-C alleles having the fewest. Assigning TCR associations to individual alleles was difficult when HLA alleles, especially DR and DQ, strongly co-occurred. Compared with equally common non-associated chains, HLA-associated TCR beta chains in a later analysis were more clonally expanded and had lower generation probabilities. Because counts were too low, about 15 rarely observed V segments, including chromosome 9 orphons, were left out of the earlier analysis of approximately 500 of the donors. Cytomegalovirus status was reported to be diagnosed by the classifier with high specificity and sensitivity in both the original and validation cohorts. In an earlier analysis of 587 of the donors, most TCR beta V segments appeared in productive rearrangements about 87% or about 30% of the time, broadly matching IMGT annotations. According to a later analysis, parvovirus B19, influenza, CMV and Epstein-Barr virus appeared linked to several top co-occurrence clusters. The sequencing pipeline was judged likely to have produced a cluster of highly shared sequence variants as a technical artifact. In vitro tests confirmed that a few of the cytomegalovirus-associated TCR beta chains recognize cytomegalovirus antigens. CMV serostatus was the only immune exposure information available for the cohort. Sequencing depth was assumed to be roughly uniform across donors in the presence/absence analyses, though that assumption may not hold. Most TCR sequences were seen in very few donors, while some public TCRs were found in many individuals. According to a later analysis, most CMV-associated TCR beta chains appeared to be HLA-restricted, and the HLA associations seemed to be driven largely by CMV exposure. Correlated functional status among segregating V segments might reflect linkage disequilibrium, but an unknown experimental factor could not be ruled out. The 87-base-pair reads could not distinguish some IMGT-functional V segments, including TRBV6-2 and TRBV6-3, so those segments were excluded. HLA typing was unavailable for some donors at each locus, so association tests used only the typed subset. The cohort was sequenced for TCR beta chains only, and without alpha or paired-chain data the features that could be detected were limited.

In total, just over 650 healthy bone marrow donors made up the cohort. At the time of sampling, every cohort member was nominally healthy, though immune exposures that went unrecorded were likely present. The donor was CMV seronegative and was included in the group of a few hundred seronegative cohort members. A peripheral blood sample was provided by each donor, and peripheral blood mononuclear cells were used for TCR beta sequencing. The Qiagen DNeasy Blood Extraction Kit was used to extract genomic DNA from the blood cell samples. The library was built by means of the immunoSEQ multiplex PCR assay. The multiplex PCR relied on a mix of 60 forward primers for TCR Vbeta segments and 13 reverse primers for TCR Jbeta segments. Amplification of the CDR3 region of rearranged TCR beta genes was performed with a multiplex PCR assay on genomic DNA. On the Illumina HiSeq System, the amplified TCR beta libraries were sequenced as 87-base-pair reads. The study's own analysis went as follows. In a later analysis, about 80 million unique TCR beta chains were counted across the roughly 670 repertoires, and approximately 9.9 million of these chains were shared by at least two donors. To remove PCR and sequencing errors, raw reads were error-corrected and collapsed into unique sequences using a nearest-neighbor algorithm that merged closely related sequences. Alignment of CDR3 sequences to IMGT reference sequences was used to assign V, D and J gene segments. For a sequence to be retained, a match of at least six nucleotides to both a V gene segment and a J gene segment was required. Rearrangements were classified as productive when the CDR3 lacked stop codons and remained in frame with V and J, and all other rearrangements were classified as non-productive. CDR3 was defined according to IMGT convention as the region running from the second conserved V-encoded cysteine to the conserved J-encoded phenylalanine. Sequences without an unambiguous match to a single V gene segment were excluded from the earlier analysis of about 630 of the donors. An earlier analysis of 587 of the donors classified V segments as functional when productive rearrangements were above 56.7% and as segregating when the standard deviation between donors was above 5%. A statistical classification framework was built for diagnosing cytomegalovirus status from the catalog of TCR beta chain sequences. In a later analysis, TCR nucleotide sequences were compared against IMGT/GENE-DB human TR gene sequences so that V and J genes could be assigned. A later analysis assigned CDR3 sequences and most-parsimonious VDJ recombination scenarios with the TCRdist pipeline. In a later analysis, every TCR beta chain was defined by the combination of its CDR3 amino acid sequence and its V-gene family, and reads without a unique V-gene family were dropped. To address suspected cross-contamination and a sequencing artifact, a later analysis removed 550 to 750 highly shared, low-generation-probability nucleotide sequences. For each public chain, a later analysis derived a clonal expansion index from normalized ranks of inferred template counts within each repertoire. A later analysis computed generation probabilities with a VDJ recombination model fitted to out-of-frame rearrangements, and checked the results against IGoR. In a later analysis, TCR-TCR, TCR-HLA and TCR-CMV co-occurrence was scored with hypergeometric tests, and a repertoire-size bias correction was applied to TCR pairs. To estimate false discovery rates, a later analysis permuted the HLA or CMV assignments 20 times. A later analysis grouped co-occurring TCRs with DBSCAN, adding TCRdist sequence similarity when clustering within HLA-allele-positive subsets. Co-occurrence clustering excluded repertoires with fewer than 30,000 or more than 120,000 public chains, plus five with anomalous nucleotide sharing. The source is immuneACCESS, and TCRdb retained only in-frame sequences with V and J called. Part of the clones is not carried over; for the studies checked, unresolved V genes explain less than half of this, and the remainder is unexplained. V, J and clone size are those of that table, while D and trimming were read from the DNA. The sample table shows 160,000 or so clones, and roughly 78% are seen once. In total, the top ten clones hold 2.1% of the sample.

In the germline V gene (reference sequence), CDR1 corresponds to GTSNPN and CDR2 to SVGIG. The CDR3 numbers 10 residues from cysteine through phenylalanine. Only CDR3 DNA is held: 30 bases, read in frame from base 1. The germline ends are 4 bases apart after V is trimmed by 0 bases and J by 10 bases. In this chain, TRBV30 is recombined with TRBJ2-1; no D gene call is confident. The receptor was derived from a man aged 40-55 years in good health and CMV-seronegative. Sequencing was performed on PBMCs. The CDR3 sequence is CAWSVGEQFF. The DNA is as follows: TGTGCCTGGAGTGTTGGCGAGCAGTTCTTC.